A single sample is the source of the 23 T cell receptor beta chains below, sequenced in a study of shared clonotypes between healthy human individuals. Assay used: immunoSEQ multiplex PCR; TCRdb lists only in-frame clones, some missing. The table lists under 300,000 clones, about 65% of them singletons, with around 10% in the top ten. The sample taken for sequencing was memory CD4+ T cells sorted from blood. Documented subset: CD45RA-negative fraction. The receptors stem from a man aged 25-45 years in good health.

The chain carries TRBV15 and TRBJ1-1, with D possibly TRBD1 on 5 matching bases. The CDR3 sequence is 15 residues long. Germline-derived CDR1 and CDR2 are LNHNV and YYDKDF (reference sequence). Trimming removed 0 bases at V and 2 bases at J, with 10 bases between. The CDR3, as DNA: TGTGCCACCAGCAGAGATCCAAGGGGAAACACTGAAGCTTTCTTT. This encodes CATSRDPRGNTEAFF.

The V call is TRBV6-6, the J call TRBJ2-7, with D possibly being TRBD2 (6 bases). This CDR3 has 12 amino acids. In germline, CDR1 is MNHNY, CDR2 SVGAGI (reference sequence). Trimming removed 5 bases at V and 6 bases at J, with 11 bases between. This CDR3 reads CASSTGTGEQYF. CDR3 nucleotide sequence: TGTGCCAGCAGTACCGGGACTGGCGAGCAGTACTTC.

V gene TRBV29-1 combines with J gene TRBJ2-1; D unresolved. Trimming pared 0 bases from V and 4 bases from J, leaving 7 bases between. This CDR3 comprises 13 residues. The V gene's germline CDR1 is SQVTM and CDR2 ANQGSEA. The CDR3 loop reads CSVEDQVYNEQFF. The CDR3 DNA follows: TGCAGCGTTGAAGATCAGGTGTACAATGAGCAGTTCTTC.

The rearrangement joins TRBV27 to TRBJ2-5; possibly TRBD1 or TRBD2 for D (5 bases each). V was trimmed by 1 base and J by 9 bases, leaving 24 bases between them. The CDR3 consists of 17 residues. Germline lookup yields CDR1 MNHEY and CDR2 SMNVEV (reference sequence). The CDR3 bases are TGTGCCAGCAGTTTATTTTCGCCGGGGACCGTGGGCCGGGCCCAGTACTTC. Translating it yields CASSLFSPGTVGRAQYF.

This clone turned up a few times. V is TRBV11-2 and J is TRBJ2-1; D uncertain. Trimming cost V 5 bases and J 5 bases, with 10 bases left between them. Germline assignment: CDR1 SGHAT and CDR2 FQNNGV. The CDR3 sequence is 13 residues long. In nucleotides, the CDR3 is TGTGCCAGCAGCATTGGTTATAACAATGAGCAGTTCTTC. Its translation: CASSIGYNNEQFF.

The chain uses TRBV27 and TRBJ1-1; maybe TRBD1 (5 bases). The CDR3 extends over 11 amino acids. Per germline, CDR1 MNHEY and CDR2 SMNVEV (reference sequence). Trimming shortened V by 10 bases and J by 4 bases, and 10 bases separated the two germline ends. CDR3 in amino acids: CATSGATEAFF. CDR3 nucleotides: TGTGCCACCTCCGGGGCCACTGAAGCTTTCTTT.

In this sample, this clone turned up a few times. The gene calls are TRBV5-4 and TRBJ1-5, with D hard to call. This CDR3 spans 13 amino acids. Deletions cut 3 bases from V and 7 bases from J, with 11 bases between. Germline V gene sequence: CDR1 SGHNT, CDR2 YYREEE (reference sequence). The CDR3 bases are TGTGCCAGCAGCTATGGGGATCAGCAGCCCCAGCATTTT. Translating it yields CASSYGDQQPQHF.

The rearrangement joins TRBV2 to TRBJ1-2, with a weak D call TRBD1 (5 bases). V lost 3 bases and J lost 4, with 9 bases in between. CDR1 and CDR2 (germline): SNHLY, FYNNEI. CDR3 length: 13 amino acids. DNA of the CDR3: TGTGCCAGCAGTGATCGGGGGACCTATGGCTACACCTTC. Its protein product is CASSDRGTYGYTF.

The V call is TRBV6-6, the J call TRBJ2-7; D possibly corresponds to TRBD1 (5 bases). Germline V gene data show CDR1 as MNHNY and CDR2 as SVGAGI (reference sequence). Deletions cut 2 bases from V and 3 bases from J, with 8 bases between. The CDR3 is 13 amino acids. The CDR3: CASSYKQDYEQYF. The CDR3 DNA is TGTGCCAGCAGTTACAAACAGGACTACGAGCAGTACTTC.

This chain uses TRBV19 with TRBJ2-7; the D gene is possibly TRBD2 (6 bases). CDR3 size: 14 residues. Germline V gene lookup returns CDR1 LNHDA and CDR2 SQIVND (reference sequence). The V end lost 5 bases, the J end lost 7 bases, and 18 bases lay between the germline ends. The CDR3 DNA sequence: TGTGCCAGTAGTCCCAAGACTAGTTCCCCGGAGCAGTACTTC. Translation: CASSPKTSSPEQYF.

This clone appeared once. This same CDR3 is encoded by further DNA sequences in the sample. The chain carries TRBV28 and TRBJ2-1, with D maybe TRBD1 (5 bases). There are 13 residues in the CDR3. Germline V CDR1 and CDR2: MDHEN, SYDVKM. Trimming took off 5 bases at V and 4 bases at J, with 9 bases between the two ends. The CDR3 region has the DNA TGTGCCAGCAGTCTGGACACTTACAATGAGCAGTTCTTC. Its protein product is CASSLDTYNEQFF.

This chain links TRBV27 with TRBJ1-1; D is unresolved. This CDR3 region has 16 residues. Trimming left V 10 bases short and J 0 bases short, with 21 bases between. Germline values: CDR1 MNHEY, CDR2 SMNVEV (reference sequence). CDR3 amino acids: CATPPFKWTVNTEAFF. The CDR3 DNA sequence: TGTGCCACCCCACCGTTCAAGTGGACGGTGAACACTGAAGCTTTCTTT.

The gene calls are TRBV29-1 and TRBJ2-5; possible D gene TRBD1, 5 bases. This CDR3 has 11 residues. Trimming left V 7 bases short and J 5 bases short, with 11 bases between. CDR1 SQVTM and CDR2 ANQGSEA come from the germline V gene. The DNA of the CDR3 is TGCAGCGCCCGACAGTTCGAGACCCAGTACTTC. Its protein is CSARQFETQYF. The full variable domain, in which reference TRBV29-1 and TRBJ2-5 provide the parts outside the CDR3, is SAVISQKPSRDICQRGTSLTIQCQVDSQVTMMFWYRQQPGQSLTLIATANQGSEATYESGFVIDKFPISRPNLTFSTLTVSNMSPEDSSIYLCSARQFETQYFGPGTRLLVL.

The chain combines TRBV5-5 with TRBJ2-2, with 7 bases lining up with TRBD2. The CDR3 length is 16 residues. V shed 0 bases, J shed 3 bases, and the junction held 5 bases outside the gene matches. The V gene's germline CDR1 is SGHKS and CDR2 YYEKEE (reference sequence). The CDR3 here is CASSLGLGRDTGELFF. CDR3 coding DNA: TGTGCCAGCAGCTTGGGGTTGGGGAGGGACACCGGGGAGCTGTTTTTT.

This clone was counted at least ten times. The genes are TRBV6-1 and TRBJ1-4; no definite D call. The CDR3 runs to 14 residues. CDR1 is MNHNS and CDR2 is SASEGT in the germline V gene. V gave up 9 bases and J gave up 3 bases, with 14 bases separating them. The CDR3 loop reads CASRDREPNEKLFF. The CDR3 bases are TGTGCCAGTCGCGATCGAGAACCTAATGAAAAACTGTTTTTT.

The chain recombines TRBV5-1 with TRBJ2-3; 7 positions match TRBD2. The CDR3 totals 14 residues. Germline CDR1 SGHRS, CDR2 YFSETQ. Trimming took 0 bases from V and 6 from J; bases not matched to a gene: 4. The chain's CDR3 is CASSLGTRHDTQYF. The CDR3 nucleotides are TGCGCCAGCAGCTTGGGGACTAGACATGATACGCAGTATTTT.

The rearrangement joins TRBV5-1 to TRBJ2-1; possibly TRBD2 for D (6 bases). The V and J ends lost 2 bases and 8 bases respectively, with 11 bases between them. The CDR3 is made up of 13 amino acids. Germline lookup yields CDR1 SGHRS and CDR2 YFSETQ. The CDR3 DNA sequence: TGCGCCAGCAGCTTCTCAATAGCGGATGAGCAGTTCTTC. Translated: CASSFSIADEQFF.

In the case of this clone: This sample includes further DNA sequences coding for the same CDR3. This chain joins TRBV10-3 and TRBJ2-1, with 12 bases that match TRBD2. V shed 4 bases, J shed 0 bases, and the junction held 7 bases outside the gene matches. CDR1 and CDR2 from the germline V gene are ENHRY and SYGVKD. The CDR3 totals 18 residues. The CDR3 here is CAISGGLAGGSSYNEQFF. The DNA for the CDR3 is TGTGCCATCAGTGGGGGGCTAGCGGGAGGGAGCTCCTACAATGAGCAGTTCTTC.

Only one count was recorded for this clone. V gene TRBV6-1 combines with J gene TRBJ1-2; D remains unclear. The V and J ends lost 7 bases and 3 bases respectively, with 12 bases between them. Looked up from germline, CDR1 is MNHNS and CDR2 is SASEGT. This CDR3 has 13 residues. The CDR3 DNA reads TGTGCCAGCACGCCGGTGGTTCACTATGGCTACACCTTC. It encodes CASTPVVHYGYTF.

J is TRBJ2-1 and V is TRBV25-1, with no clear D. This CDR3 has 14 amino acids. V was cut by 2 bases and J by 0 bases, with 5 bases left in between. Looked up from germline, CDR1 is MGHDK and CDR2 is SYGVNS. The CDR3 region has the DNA TGTGCCAGCAGTGAAAATCCCTCCTACAATGAGCAGTTCTTC. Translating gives CASSENPSYNEQFF.

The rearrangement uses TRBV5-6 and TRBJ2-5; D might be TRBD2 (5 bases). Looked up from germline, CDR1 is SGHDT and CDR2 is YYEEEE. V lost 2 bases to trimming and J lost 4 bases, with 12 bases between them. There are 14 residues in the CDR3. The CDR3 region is CASSLRDTRETQYF. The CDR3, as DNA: TGTGCCAGCAGCTTACGGGATACCCGAGAGACCCAGTACTTC.

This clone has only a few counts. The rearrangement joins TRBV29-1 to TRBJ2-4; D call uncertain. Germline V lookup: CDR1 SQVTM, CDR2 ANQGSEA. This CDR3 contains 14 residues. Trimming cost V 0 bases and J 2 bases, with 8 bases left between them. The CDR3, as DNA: TGCAGCGTTGAAGATCAGGAATCCAAAAACATTCAGTACTTC. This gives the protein CSVEDQESKNIQYF.

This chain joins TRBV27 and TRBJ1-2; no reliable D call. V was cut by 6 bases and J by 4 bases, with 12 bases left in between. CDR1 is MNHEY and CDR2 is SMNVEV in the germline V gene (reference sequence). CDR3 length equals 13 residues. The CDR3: CASSPDGVYGYTF. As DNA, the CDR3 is TGTGCCAGCAGCCCAGACGGCGTCTATGGCTACACCTTC.